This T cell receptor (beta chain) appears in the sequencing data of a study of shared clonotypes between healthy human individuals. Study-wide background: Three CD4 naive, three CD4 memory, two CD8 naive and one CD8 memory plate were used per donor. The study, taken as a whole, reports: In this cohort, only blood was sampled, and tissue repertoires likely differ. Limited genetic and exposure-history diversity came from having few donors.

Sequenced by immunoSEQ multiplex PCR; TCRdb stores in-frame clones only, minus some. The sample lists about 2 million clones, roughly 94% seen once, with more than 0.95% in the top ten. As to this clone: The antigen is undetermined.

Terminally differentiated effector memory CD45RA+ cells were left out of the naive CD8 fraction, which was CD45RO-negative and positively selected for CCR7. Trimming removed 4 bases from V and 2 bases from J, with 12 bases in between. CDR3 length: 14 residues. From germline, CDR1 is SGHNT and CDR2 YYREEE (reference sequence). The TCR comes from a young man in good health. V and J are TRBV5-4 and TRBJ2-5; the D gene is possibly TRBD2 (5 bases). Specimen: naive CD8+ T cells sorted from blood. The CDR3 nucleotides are TGTGCCAGCAGCCCGGACTTTACACAAGAGACCCAGTACTTC. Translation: CASSPDFTQETQYF.